This T cell receptor beta chain was found in a study of tissue T cells after allogeneic stem cell transplantation (dated by TCRdb to about 2022). Looking at the study overall: TCR beta repertoires were profiled across many tissues obtained from research autopsies of patients with and without GVHD, as well as in mouse models of GVHD. On the human side, the study was prospective and observational, with no blinding or randomization.

There are 14 amino acids in the CDR3, from cysteine to phenylalanine inclusive. The DNA has 39 bases, all within the CDR3, and is read from base 1. Compared with germline, V lacks 6 bases and J lacks 7 bases; bases without a gene match: 7. The germline V gene (reference sequence) sets CDR1 to FNHDT and CDR2 to SITEND. What the time point label conveys for this sample: mouse harvest day 7 after allogeneic transplant. Mouse grafts combined 10^7 T-cell-depleted bone marrow cells with 10^6 splenic CD5+ T cells, given via tail vein injection. Mouse GVHD was modeled in a major MHC-mismatch B6 (H2b) into BALB/c (H2d) model, with tissues profiled at day 7 or 14. Mouse tissues and retro-orbital blood were harvested on day 7 or 14 post-transplant using separate sterile tools per animal; livers were flushed beforehand. Before genomic DNA isolation with the DNeasy Blood & Tissue Kit, mouse tissues were minced with razor blades in buffered saline.

The library came from the immunoSEQ multiplex PCR assay. Adaptive Biotechnologies performed the TCRbeta CDR3 sequencing at survey depth and reported CDR3 sequences, V/J genes, productive frequency and template counts. TCR beta CDR3 regions were amplified from genomic DNA rather than RNA. As for the authors' bioinformatics: Jensen-Shannon divergence was used to quantify pairwise repertoire overlap between tissues, with a value of 1 indicating complete divergence and a value of 0 indicating identical repertoires. Based on pairwise JSD values, tissues were grouped by single-linkage agglomerative hierarchical clustering, and the results were shown as dendrograms. GLIPH2 was applied to all patient samples using simulation_depth 1000, kmer_min_depth 3, and cdr3_length_cutoff 8, and only groups with more than two unique CDR3s were retained. A standardized tissue-overlap score was calculated by extrapolating Jaccard GLIPH-group overlap across patients to a standard repertoire size of 1000 clones. Linear mixed-effect models, with tissue included as a fixed effect and individual included as a random effect, were used to assess associations of diversity with clinical or experimental variables. TCRdb carries this immuneACCESS record with in-frame sequences only. Its versions omit some clonotypes, under half of them owing to an unresolved V gene in the studies checked, with the rest unexplained. That table gives V, J and clone size, and the DNA gave D and trimming. Within this sample are roughly 6,600 clones, with 45% to 50% of them counted one time only. The top ten constitute around 7.7% of the sample.

With regard to this clone: Its binding antigen is unknown. This is a mouse receptor, so gene names and germline sequences are those of the mouse. The read ends 1 residue before the CDR3 terminus; that terminus is restored from the germline J gene.

Broader findings and caveats from the paper: Only a few T cell clones appeared in more than one patient, yet motif-based clustering showed tissue-specific repertoire signatures that were shared between patients. Within patients, how anatomically similar tissues were was a major factor shaping TCR repertoire composition, regardless of disease or transplant status. In both patients and mice, T cells from blood and spleen covered only a limited part of the TCR repertoire found in tissues. The study did not determine which tissue TCRs were alloreactive or antigen-specific, and some clones might have been persisting host cells. The patient cohort was small and varied clinically, and sampling depth was recognized as a limitation.

The receptor was derived from a female BALB/c mouse given C57BL/6 T cells with graft-versus-host disease after an allogeneic hematopoietic cell transplant. Input material: lymph node tissue. The sequence joins TRBV19 to TRBJ1-4; TRBD1 lines up with 9 middle nucleotides. The CDR3 sequence is CASTSGTGFERLFF. The covered CDR3 bases are TGTGCCAGCACCTCCGGGACAGGGTTCGAAAGATTATTT.